Sequencing of this T cell receptor beta chain was carried out in a study of blood T cell repertoires in COVID-19. The J segment lost 7 bases and the V segment lost 7 bases, leaving 5 bases of the junction unmatched. The CDR3 is 12 amino acids. The germline V gene encodes CDR1 SQVTM and CDR2 ANQGSEA. Sequencing used immunoSEQ multiplex PCR; TCRdb keeps in-frame clones, though not all of them. The table has 70,000 to 95,000 clones, over 80% seen once; the top ten hold 6.3%. Source material: peripheral blood. The sequence came from a woman aged 55-75 years with active COVID-19. The rearrangement uses TRBV29-1 and TRBJ1-4; TRBD1 matches at 8 bases. In DNA form, the CDR3 reads TGCAGCGCCGGGACAGGTCGTGAAAAACTGTTTTTT. Amino acid sequence: CSAGTGREKLFF.